The text below deals with one T cell receptor (beta chain). Its antigen is as yet unknown. These data are taken from a study of blood T cells in healthy people across ages. Study summary: The template switching approach captured approximately one barcoded beta molecule for every two T cells. Study-wide results and caveats: Bulk PBMC profiling left naive and antigen-experienced comparisons inconclusive.

Primers used in a second PCR of about 6 to 11 cycles were a sample-barcoded 5' primer and a J-beta primer mix. TCRdb re-called the 5' RACE reads through MiXCR, storing one row per CDR3 protein. The sample has fewer than 1,200,000 distinct CDR3 sequences; around 27% are singletons. Each sample yielded at least 6 million isolated PBMCs. The same sample was also used in a study of T cells of mothers and their children. That work contributes: With unrelated pairs as the comparison, related mother-child pairs had a slightly higher overlap that was not significant.

The source material was blood. The receptor was isolated from a girl aged 2-10 years in good health.

This CDR3 is CASSTGVPNTEAFF. In nucleotides, the CDR3 is TGTGCCAGCAGTACAGGGGTCCCGAACACTGAAGCTTTCTTT. The chain uses TRBV12-3 or TRBV12-4 and TRBJ1-1, with TRBD1 matching over 7 bases. V lost 5 bases to trimming and J lost 1 base; unmatched junction nucleotides: 4. CDR3 length equals 14 residues.